One sample yielded the 21 T cell receptor beta chains listed below, sequenced in a study of molecular identifiers for immune sequencing clone quantification. TCRdb itself ran the PCR reads through MiXCR, one entry per CDR3 protein. The sample yields about 68,000 distinct CDR3 sequences, 15% to 20% seen once. Specimen: naive CD8+ T cells from blood, with Jurkat cell RNA spiked in. Subset noted: FACS-sorted CD8+CD4-CCR7+CD45RA+ naive T cells. These receptor sequences come from a human donor in good health. Some libraries in this study had Jurkat cell RNA spiked in.

In its sample, this clonotype was seen many times. The chain uses TRBV13 and TRBJ2-1; no reliable D call. This CDR3 contains 13 residues. From germline, CDR1 is PRHDT and CDR2 FYEKMQ (reference sequence). Trimming took 5 bases from V and 8 from J, leaving 13 bases between them. This CDR3 reads CASSPGAVDEQFF. In DNA form, the CDR3 reads TGTGCCAGCAGCCCTGGTGCGGTCGATGAGCAGTTCTTC.

The CDR3 DNA reads as TGCAGTGCTCCGACATCGGGCGCGCAGTATTTT. This sequence encodes CSAPTSGAQYF. The chain links TRBV20-1 to TRBJ2-3; D call uncertain. This CDR3 comprises 11 residues. V was clipped by 5 bases and J by 10 bases, with 13 bases between them. Germline loops: CDR1 DFQATT, CDR2 SNEGSKA (reference sequence).

This clonotype came up many times. V and J are TRBV30 and TRBJ1-4; D remains ambiguous. The CDR3 spans 14 residues. V dropped 0 bases and J dropped 8 bases, with 13 bases sitting between them. Germline-derived CDR1 and CDR2 are GTSNPN and SVGIG (reference sequence). CDR3 sequence reads: CAWSVEAGPEKLFF. Written as DNA, the CDR3 is TGTGCCTGGAGTGTAGAGGCCGGTCCGGAAAAACTGTTTTTT.

This clonotype was picked up many times. The chain recombines TRBV19 with TRBJ1-2; D may be TRBD1 (5 bases). Trimming took off 10 bases at V and 5 bases at J, with 11 bases between the two ends. Germline V CDR1 and CDR2: LNHDA, SQIVND (reference sequence). This CDR3 has 11 amino acids. CDR3 loop: CATREVYGYTF. CDR3 in DNA: TGTGCCACCAGGGAAGTGTATGGCTACACCTTC.

This clonotype was seen repeatedly, ten times or more. The chain couples TRBV7-9 to TRBJ2-3, with D tentatively TRBD2 (6 bases). The CDR3 loop spans 14 amino acids. Trimming took 5 bases from V and 1 from J, leaving 10 bases between them. The germline V gene encodes CDR1 SEHNR and CDR2 FQNEAQ (reference sequence). The CDR3 is CASSQTSRTDTQYF. In DNA form, the CDR3 reads TGTGCCAGCAGCCAGACTAGTCGCACAGATACGCAGTATTTT. The variable domain in full, completed from reference TRBV7-9 and TRBJ2-3, reads DTGVSQNPRHKITKRGQNVTFRCDPISEHNRLYWYRQTLGQGPEFLTYFQNEAQLEKSRLLSDRFSAERPKGSFSTLEIQRTEQGDSAMYLCASSQTSRTDTQYFGPGTRLTVL.

The chain joins TRBV20-1 to TRBJ1-1; no firm D call. V was trimmed by 3 bases and J by 3 bases, leaving 14 bases between them. Germline CDR1 and CDR2: DFQATT and SNEGSKA (reference sequence). The CDR3 spans 14 residues. The CDR3 region is CSARGVIYYTEAFF. DNA of the CDR3: TGCAGTGCTAGGGGCGTGATATATTACACTGAAGCTTTCTTT.

This clonotype was seen ten or more times. Written as DNA, the CDR3 is TGTGCCAGCAGACTGACCCGGGGGCCCCAGCATTTT. Translating gives CASRLTRGPQHF. V is TRBV21-1 and J is TRBJ1-5; TRBD1, the table's D call, was not compared with the DNA. TRBV21-1 is reported as a pseudogene. The CDR3 covers 12 residues.

This clonotype was observed many times. The V call is TRBV13, the J call TRBJ2-7, with a tentative D call TRBD1 (5 bases). With 4 bases removed from V and 2 bases from J, the gap between germline ends came to 12 bases. The germline CDR1 and CDR2 sequences are PRHDT and FYEKMQ (reference sequence). This CDR3 region has 14 residues. CDR3: CASSSGQGAYEQYF. The CDR3 DNA reads TGTGCCAGCAGCTCTGGACAAGGGGCCTACGAGCAGTACTTC.

This clonotype occurred many times. J is TRBJ1-1 and V is TRBV6-1, with D perhaps TRBD1 (5 bases). Germline loops: CDR1 MNHNS, CDR2 SASEGT. The length of the CDR3 is 13 residues. Trimming removed 6 bases from V and 1 base from J, with 9 bases in between. This CDR3 reads CASRWGGNTEAFF. The CDR3 DNA is TGTGCCAGCAGATGGGGGGGGAACACTGAAGCTTTCTTT.

In its sample, this clonotype was seen many times. The chain is built from TRBV12-3 or TRBV12-4 and TRBJ1-4, with TRBD1 matching 8 bases. This CDR3 spans 14 amino acids. Trimming removed 7 bases from V and 7 bases from J; junction bases left unmatched: 8. CDR3 nucleotides: TGTGCCAGCACCGAGGACAGGGAGGGTGAAAAACTGTTTTTT. Protein sequence: CASTEDREGEKLFF.

Comment on this clonotype: One end of the junction does not line up with germline, which may come from a read error. The gene calls are TRBV12-3 or TRBV12-4 and TRBJ2-2; maybe TRBD2 (5 bases). The CDR3 totals 11 residues. CDR3 nucleotide sequence: TGTGCCAGCAGGGAGACCGGGGAGCCGTTTTTT. Translated, it gives CASRETGEPFF.

The chain employs TRBV12-3 or TRBV12-4 and TRBJ1-4, with D hard to call. The CDR3 loop spans 13 amino acids. V was shortened by 3 bases and J by 7 bases, with 9 bases between the two germline ends. This chain's CDR3 is CASSFYVGEKLFF. CDR3 coding DNA: TGTGCCAGCAGTTTTTACGTCGGTGAAAAACTGTTTTTT.

This clonotype was picked up many times. The chain is built from TRBV20-1 and TRBJ2-3; 12 bases are shared with TRBD2. The CDR3 extends over 15 amino acids. Germline V lookup: CDR1 DFQATT, CDR2 SNEGSKA (reference sequence). With V trimmed by 6 bases and J by 5 bases, 9 bases remained unmatched. CDR3 in amino acids: CSASGLAGRLDTQYF. In DNA form, the CDR3 reads TGCAGTGCCTCAGGACTAGCGGGACGGTTAGATACGCAGTATTTT.

A remark on this clonotype: This may arise from a read error, as a much more abundant clone is one base away. CDR3 protein: CASCSHGGGEQYF. In DNA, the CDR3 is TGTGCCAGCTGCTCCCACGGGGGCGGCGAGCAGTACTTC. This chain joins TRBV28 and TRBJ2-7; D may match TRBD1 or TRBD2 (6 bases each). Germline CDR1 reads MDHEN; CDR2 reads SYDVKM. Trimming removed 8 bases from V and 6 bases from J, with 17 bases in between. The CDR3 is 13 amino acids. Full variable domain (missing parts from reference TRBV28 and TRBJ2-7): DVKVTQSSRYLVKRTGEKVFLECVQDMDHENMFWYRQDPGLGLRLIYFSYDVKMKEKGDIPEGYSVSREKKERFSLILESASTNQTSMYLCASCSHGGGEQYFGPGTRLTVT.

This clonotype came up a few times. The chain joins TRBV27 to TRBJ2-1; TRBD2 matches at 7 bases. Germline CDR1 reads MNHEY; CDR2 reads SMNVEV (reference sequence). The CDR3 is 13 amino acids. Trimming removed 5 bases from V and 9 bases from J; junction bases left unmatched: 7. Written as DNA, the CDR3 is TGTGCCAGCAGTATAACGCTAGCGGCTGAGCAGTTCTTC. Translated, it gives CASSITLAAEQFF.

Many counts were recorded for this clonotype. The V gene is TRBV30, the J gene TRBJ2-7; 7 positions agree with TRBD1. After removal of 4 bases from V and 3 bases from J, the junction contained 6 bases not matched to a gene. Germline CDR1 GTSNPN, CDR2 SVGIG (reference sequence). CDR3 length equals 13 residues. CDR3 bases: TGTGCCTGGACCCCGACAGGGATCTACGAGCAGTACTTC. Translating gives CAWTPTGIYEQYF.

This clonotype has more than one count but fewer than ten. This chain links TRBV24-1 with TRBJ2-3; 8 bases match TRBD2. J lost 1 base, V lost 5 bases, and 7 bases had no gene match. From germline, CDR1 is KGHDR and CDR2 SFDVKD. The CDR3 covers 16 residues. The chain's CDR3 is CATSAGAGGRTDTQYF. The DNA for the CDR3 is TGTGCCACCAGTGCTGGCGCGGGAGGACGCACAGATACGCAGTATTTT.

This clonotype was observed many times. V is TRBV4-1 and J is TRBJ2-1, with D possibly matching TRBD2 (5 bases). This CDR3 is 17 amino acids long. Trimming removed 2 bases at V and 7 bases at J, with 21 bases between. The germline V gene has CDR1 MGHRA and CDR2 YSYEKL. The CDR3 loop reads CASSQRYASIVENEQFF. The CDR3 DNA reads TGCGCCAGCAGCCAAAGGTACGCTAGCATCGTGGAAAATGAGCAGTTCTTC.

In the case of this clonotype: Possible read error: a much larger clone is one base away. The chain combines TRBV5-1 with TRBJ2-7; D is possibly TRBD2 (6 bases). This CDR3 comprises 15 residues. V lost 0 bases and J lost 6, with 16 bases in between. CDR1 is SGHRS, CDR2 YFSETQ, per germline. CDR3 sequence reads: CASSLGPAGSCEQYF. As DNA, the CDR3 is TGCGCCAGCAGCTTGGGTCCGGCGGGATCATGCGAGCAGTACTTC.

At least ten counts were recorded for this clonotype. The J gene is TRBJ2-1, the V gene TRBV19; TRBD2 matches 10 bases. The junction had 3 bases not matched to a gene; V was cut back by 2 bases and J by 8 bases. The CDR3 has 14 amino acids. Germline CDR1 is LNHDA and CDR2 is SQIVND (reference sequence). Written as DNA, the CDR3 is TGTGCCAGTAGTATATTAGGGACTAGCGATGAGCAGTTCTTC. Translating it yields CASSILGTSDEQFF.

The rearrangement joins TRBV27 to TRBJ2-7; 7 positions agree with TRBD1. This CDR3 is 16 amino acids long. Germline CDR1 reads MNHEY; CDR2 reads SMNVEV (reference sequence). The junction had 9 bases not matched to a gene; V was cut back by 3 bases and J by 1 base. CDR3: CASSFQPGTVSYEQYF. The CDR3 DNA sequence: TGTGCCAGCAGTTTCCAACCCGGGACAGTGTCCTACGAGCAGTACTTC.